These 8 T cell receptor beta chains originate from one sample sequenced in a study of CD8 T cells in ankylosing spondylitis. TCRdb analysed the 5' RACE reads with MiXCR anew, one entry per CDR3 protein. The repertoire consists of hundreds of thousands of distinct CDR3 sequences, with roughly 8% occurring once and the leading ten covering 4.8%. The sample taken for sequencing was blood, either unsorted or a sorted T cell fraction (not recorded which). These receptors came from a female donor with ankylosing spondylitis or in good health (not recorded which).

This clonotype has at least ten counts. The rearrangement uses TRBV10-3 and TRBJ2-7; perhaps TRBD2 as D (5 bases). Germline V gives CDR1 ENHRY, CDR2 SYGVKD. The CDR3 consists of 14 residues. V shed 2 bases and J shed 8 bases, with 16 bases lying between them. The CDR3 DNA reads TGTGCCATCAGTGAGCCCGGAGAGGGTTTAAAGCAGTACTTC. Protein sequence: CAISEPGEGLKQYF.

This clonotype was detected ten times or more. J is TRBJ2-1 and V is TRBV7-9; D is unclear. The germline V gene has CDR1 SEHNR and CDR2 FQNEAQ (reference sequence). This CDR3 comprises 12 residues. V was trimmed by 1 base and J by 10 bases, leaving 8 bases between them. CDR3 region: CASSLGVWEQFF. The CDR3 DNA reads as TGTGCCAGCAGCTTAGGGGTTTGGGAGCAGTTCTTC.

This clonotype was seen ten or more times. This chain joins TRBV7-2 and TRBJ2-7, with 8 bases matching TRBD1. With V trimmed by 3 bases and J by 3 bases, 4 bases remained unmatched. The CDR3 has 14 residues. Germline V gene sequence: CDR1 SGHTA, CDR2 FQGNSA. The DNA for the CDR3 is TGTGCCAGCAGCTTGGACAGGGTTGTCTACGAGCAGTACTTC. It encodes CASSLDRVVYEQYF.

This clonotype was detected only a few times. The chain is built from TRBV11-2 and TRBJ2-1; no reliable D call. Germline CDR1 SGHAT, CDR2 FQNNGV. CDR3 length equals 14 residues. The ends were cut back, 2 bases at V and 9 bases at J, with 14 bases in the middle. CDR3 region: CASSLFELQGEQFF. The DNA for the CDR3 is TGTGCCAGCAGCTTATTTGAGCTACAAGGTGAGCAGTTCTTC.

The chain is built from TRBV7-9 and TRBJ2-5; D uncertain. The ends were cut back, 6 bases at V and 5 bases at J, with 16 bases in the middle. This CDR3 contains 14 residues. Germline CDR1 SEHNR, CDR2 FQNEAQ (reference sequence). CDR3 loop: CASRTTNLRETQYF. The DNA for the CDR3 is TGTGCCAGCAGGACAACAAACCTGAGGGAGACCCAGTACTTC.

This clonotype was seen at least ten times. This sequence joins TRBV3-1 and TRBJ2-2; the D is unclear. V was trimmed by 4 bases and J by 5 bases, leaving 11 bases between them. Germline V gene sequence: CDR1 LGHDT, CDR2 YNNKEL (reference sequence). This CDR3 is 14 amino acids long. CDR3: CASSRPTFTGELFF. Written as DNA, the CDR3 is TGTGCCAGCAGCCGCCCCACGTTTACCGGGGAGCTGTTTTTT. Using reference TRBV3-1 and TRBJ2-2 for the parts outside the CDR3, the full variable domain is DTAVSQTPKYLVTQMGNDKSIKCEQNLGHDTMYWYKQDSKKFLKIMFSYNNKELIINETVPNRFSPKSPDKAHLNLHINSLELGDSAVYFCASSRPTFTGELFFGEGSRLTVL.

Turning to this clonotype: A read error is possible here, since a much larger clone lies one base away. The V and J genes are TRBV6-5 and TRBJ2-5, with D perhaps matching TRBD2 (6 bases). The CDR3 contains 15 residues. Germline V gene lookup returns CDR1 MNHEY and CDR2 SVGAGI. Here the CDR3 DNA reads TGTGCCAACAGTTACTCAGGGAGGCCCCAAGAGACCCAGTACTTC. It specifies CANSYSGRPQETQYF.

This clonotype was detected ten times or more. The rearrangement uses TRBV20-1 and TRBJ2-5; D call uncertain. V lost 6 bases and J lost 3, with 5 bases in between. Germline CDR1 is DFQATT and CDR2 is SNEGSKA (reference sequence). The CDR3 spans 10 residues. Here the CDR3 reads CSAEKETQYF. As DNA, the CDR3 is TGCAGTGCCGAAAAAGAGACCCAGTACTTC.